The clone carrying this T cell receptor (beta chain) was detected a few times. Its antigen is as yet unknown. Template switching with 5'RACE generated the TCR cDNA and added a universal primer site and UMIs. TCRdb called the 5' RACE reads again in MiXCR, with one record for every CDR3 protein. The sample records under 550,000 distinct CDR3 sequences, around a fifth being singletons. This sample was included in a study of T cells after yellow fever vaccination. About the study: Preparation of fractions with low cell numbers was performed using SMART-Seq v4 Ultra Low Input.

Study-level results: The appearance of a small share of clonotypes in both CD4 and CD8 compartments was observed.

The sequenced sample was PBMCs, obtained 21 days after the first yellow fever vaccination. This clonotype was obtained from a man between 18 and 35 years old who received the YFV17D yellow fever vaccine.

CDR3 loop: CASSPVWDTEAFF. The CDR3 DNA follows: TGTGCCAGCAGCCCCGTTTGGGACACTGAAGCTTTCTTT. The V call is TRBV6-2 or TRBV6-3, the J call TRBJ1-1; D is unclear. Germline V gene sequence: CDR1 MNHEY, CDR2 SVGEGT. Trimming took off 6 bases at V and 3 bases at J, with 11 bases between the two ends. The CDR3 loop spans 13 amino acids.